A selection of T cell receptor beta chains follows, all from one sample in a study of T cell changes during pregnancy in multiple sclerosis. Clones were sequenced by immunoSEQ multiplex PCR, and TCRdb holds only the in-frame ones, with some missing. The sample holds around 65,000 clones, roughly 89% seen once. Material: peripheral blood, obtained in the third trimester of pregnancy. The source is a female donor in good health, enrolled as a control in a pregnancy study. Both conserved end residues are trimmed from each CDR3. Fields, in order: V gene, CDR3 protein.

>TRBV2
ASNYRGNQPQH
>TRBV11-2
ASTTGTGRGYT
>TRBV25-1
ASSEPGQLANEQF
>TRBV4-2
ASSQRASGPEEEQF
>TRBV13
ASSLERETEAF
>TRBV2
ASAGTVFYGEQY
>TRBV5-8
ASVYLNSNQPQH
>TRBV14
AGRQMNTEAF
>TRBV2
ASSDRSTQY
>TRBV9
ASSVAGGVGEKLF
>TRBV6-5
ASRSDRVDTDTQY